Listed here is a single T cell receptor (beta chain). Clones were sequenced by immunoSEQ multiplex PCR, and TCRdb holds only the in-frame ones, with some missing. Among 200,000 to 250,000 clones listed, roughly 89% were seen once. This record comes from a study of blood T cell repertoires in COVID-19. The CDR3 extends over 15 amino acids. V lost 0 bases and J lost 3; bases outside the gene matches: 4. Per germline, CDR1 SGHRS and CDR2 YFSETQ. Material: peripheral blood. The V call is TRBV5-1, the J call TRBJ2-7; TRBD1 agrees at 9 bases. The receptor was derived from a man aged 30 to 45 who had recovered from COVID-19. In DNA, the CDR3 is TGCGCCAGCAGCTTGGGTTTGGACAGGGGCTACGAGCAGTACTTC. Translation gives CASSLGLDRGYEQYF.